What follows describes a single T cell receptor (beta chain). This sample was taken from a study of cytomegalovirus exposure and HLA in healthy donors. This CDR3 has 15 residues. V lost 2 bases and J lost 4; bases outside the gene matches: 1. CDR1 MNHNS and CDR2 SASEGT come from the germline V gene. PCR employed 60 Vbeta and 13 Jbeta primers. The protocol was immunoSEQ multiplex PCR, while the TCRdb copy is restricted to in-frame clones and leaves out a portion. The table includes 90,000 to 130,000 clones, approximately 78% detected once. The TCR was taken from a man aged 30 to 45 in good health and CMV-seropositive. The sequencing input was PBMCs. This chain joins TRBV6-1 and TRBJ1-5; TRBD1 agrees at 11 bases. The CDR3 DNA reads as TGTGCCAGCAGTGAATGGGACAGGGGGAATCAGCCCCAGCATTTT. It specifies CASSEWDRGNQPQHF.